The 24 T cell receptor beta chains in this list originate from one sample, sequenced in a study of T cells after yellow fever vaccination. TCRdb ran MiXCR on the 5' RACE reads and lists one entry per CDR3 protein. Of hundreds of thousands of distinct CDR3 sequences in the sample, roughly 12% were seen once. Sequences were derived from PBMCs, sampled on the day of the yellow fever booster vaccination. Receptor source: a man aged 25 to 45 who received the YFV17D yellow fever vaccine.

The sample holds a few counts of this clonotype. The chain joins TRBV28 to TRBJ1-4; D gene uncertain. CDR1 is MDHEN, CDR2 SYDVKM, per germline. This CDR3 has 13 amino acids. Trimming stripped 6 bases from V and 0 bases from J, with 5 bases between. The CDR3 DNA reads TGTGCCAGCAGCATTGCAACTAATGAAAAACTGTTTTTT. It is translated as CASSIATNEKLFF.

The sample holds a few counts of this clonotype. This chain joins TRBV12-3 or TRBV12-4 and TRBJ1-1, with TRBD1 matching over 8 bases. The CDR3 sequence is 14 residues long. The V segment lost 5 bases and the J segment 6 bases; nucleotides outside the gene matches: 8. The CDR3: CASSRTGQGPEAFF. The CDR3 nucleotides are TGTGCCAGCAGTCGCACTGGACAGGGCCCTGAAGCTTTCTTT.

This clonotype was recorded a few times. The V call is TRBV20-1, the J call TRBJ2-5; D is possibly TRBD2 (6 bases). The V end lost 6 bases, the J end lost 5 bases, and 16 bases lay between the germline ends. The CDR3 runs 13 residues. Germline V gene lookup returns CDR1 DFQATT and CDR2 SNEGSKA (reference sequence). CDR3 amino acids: CSAVLSGRETQYF. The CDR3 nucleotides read TGCAGTGCCGTCCTTAGCGGTCGTGAGACCCAGTACTTC.

The CDR3 spells CSGRGMNTEAFF. CDR3 nucleotides: TGCAGCGGAAGGGGGATGAACACTGAAGCTTTCTTT. The chain is built from TRBV29-1 and TRBJ1-1; possibly TRBD1 for D (6 bases). Trimming stripped 7 bases from V and 0 bases from J, with 9 bases between. The CDR3 totals 12 residues. The germline gives CDR1 SQVTM, CDR2 ANQGSEA.

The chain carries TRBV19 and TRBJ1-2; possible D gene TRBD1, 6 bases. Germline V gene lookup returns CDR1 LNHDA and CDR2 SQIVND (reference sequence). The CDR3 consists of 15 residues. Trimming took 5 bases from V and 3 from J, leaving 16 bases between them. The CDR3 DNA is TGTGCCAGTAGTCTTACAGCGGAGGGGGACTATGGCTACACCTTC. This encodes CASSLTAEGDYGYTF.

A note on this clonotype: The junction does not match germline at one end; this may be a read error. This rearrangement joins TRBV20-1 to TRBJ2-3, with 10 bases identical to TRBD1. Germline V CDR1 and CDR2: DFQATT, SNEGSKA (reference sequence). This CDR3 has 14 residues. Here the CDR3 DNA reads TGCAGTGCTGACCGGACAGGGGGAACAGGTACGCAGTATTTT. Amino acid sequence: CSADRTGGTGTQYF.

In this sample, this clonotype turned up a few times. The CDR3 nucleotides are TGTGCCAGCAGCGTCGGACTAGCTAGCTCCTACAATGAGCAGTTCTTC. As protein: CASSVGLASSYNEQFF. J is TRBJ2-1 and V is TRBV9; TRBD2 aligns across 8 bases. Trimming removed 2 bases from V and 0 bases from J; junction bases left unmatched: 4. This CDR3 comprises 16 residues. Germline V CDR1 and CDR2: SGDLS, YYNGEE.

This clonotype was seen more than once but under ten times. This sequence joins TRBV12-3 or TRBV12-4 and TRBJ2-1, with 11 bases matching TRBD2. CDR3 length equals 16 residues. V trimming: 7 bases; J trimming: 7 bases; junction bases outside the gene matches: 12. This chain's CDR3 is CASKVSRTSGSNEQFF. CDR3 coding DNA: TGTGCCAGCAAAGTTTCCCGGACTAGCGGGTCTAATGAGCAGTTCTTC.

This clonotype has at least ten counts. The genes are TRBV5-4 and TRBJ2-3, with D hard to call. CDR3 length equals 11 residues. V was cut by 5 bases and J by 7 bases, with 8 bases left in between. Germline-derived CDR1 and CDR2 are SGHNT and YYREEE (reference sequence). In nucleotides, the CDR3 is TGTGCCAGCAGAGCGTTCAATACGCAGTATTTT. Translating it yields CASRAFNTQYF. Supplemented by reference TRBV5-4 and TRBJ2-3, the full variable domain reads ETGVTQSPTHLIKTRGQQVTLRCSSQSGHNTVSWYQQALGQGPQFIFQYYREEENGRGNFPPRFSGLQFPNYSSELNVNALELDDSALYLCASRAFNTQYFGPGTRLTVL.

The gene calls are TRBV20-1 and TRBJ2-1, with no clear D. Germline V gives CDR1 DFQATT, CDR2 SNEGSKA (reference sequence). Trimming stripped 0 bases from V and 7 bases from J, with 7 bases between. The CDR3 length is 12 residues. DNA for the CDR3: TGCAGTGCTAGAGATGGGATAAATGAGCAGTTCTTC. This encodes CSARDGINEQFF.

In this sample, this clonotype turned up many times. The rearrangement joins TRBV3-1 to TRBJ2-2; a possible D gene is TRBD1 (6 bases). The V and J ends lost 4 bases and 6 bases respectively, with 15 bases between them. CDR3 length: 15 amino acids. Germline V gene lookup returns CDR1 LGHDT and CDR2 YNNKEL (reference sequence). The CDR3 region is CASSPKRTEAGELFF. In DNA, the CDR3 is TGTGCCAGCAGCCCCAAAAGGACAGAGGCCGGGGAGCTGTTTTTT.

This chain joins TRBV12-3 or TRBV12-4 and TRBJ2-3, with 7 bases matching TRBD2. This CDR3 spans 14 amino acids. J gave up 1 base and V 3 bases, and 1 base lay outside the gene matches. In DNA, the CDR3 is TGTGCCAGCAGTTTTCGGGAGGGCACAGATACGCAGTATTTT. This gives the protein CASSFREGTDTQYF.

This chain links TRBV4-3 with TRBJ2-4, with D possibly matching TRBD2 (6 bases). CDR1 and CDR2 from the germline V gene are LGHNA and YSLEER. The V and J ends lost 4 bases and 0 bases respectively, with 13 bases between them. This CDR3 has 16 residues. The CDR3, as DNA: TGCGCCAGCAGCCTCAATAGGGGACTAGCCAAAAACATTCAGTACTTC. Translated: CASSLNRGLAKNIQYF.

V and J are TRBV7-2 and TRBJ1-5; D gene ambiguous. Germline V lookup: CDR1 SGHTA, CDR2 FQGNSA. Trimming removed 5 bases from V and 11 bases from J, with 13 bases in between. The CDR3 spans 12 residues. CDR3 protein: CASSPPDGAQHF. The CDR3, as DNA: TGTGCCAGCAGCCCCCCTGACGGGGCCCAGCATTTT.

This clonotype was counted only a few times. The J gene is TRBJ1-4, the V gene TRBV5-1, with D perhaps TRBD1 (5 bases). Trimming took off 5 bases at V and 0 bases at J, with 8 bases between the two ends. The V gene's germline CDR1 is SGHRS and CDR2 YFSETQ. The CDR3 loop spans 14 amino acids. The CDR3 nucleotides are TGCGCCAGCAGTCAGGGTGCAACTAATGAAAAACTGTTTTTT. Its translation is CASSQGATNEKLFF. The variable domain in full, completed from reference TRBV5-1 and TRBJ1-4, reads KAGVTQTPRYLIKTRGQQVTLSCSPISGHRSVSWYQQTPGQGLQFLFEYFSETQRNKGNFPGRFSGRQFSNSRSEMNVSTLELGDSALYLCASSQGATNEKLFFGSGTQLSVL.

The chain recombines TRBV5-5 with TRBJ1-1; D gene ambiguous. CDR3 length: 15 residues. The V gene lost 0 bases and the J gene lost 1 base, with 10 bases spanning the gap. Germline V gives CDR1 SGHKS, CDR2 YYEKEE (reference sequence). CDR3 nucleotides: TGTGCCAGCAGCTTGGTTGAGGGTCGGAACACTGAAGCTTTCTTT. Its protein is CASSLVEGRNTEAFF.

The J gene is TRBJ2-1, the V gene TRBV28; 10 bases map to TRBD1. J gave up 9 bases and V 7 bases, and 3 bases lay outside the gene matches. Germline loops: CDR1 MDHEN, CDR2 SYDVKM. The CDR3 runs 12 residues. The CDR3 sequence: CASIRDRGEQFF. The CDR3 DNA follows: TGTGCCAGCATAAGGGACAGGGGTGAGCAGTTCTTC. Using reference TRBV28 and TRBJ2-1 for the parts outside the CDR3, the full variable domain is DVKVTQSSRYLVKRTGEKVFLECVQDMDHENMFWYRQDPGLGLRLIYFSYDVKMKEKGDIPEGYSVSREKKERFSLILESASTNQTSMYLCASIRDRGEQFFGPGTRLTVL.

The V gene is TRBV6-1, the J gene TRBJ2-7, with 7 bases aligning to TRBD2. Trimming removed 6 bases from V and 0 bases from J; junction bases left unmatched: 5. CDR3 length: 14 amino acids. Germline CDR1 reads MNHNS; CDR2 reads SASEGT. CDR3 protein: CASRTSLVSYEQYF. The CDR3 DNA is TGTGCCAGCAGGACTAGCCTGGTCTCCTACGAGCAGTACTTC.

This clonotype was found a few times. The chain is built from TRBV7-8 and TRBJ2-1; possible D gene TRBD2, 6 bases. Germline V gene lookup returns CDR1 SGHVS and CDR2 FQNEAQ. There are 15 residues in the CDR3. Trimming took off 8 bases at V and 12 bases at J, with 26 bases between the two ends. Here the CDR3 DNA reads TGTGCCAGCGACTCGGCGGGGTCGATTAGGTGGTCGCAGTTCTTC. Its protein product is CASDSAGSIRWSQFF.

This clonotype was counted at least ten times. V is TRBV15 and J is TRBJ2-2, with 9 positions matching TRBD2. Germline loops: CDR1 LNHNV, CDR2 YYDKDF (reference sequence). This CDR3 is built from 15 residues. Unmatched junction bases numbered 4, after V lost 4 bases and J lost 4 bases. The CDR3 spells CATSIGAGGTGELFF. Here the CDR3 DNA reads TGTGCCACCAGCATCGGAGCGGGAGGCACCGGGGAGCTGTTTTTT.

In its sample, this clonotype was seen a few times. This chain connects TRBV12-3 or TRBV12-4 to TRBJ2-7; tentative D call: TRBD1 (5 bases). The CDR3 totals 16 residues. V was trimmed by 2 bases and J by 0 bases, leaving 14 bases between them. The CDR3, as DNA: TGTGCCAGCAGTTTATTCCTTGGACACGACTCCTACGAGCAGTACTTC. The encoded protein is CASSLFLGHDSYEQYF.

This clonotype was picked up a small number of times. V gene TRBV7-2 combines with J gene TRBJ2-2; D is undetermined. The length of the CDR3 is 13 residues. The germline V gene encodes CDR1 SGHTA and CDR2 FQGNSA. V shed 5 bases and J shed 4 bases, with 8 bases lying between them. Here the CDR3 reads CASSPLPTGELFF. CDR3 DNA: TGTGCCAGCAGCCCACTCCCCACCGGGGAGCTGTTTTTT.

CDR3 sequence (DNA): TGTGCCAGCAGCCTTGGTGGTAGGGTGGCAGCTTTCTTT. It encodes CASSLGGRVAAFF. The chain recombines TRBV6-1 with TRBJ1-1; unclear D gene. Germline V gene sequence: CDR1 MNHNS, CDR2 SASEGT. V lost 6 bases, J lost 10 bases, and 18 bases lay in between. This CDR3 is built from 13 residues.

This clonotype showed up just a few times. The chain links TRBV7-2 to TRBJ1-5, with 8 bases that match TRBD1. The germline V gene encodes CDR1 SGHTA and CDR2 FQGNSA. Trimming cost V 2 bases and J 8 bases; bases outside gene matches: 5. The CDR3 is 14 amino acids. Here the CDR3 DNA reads TGTGCCAGCAGCTTATCGGCAGGGGGCAAGCCCCAGCATTTT. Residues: CASSLSAGGKPQHF.